The following is a T cell receptor (beta chain) sequence with its context. A quantity of about 0.5 to 1 ug RNA underwent reverse transcription using random hexamers. TCRdb re-analysed the immunoSEQ multiplex PCR reads in MiXCR, keeping a single row per CDR3 protein. The data show hundreds of thousands of distinct CDR3 sequences, roughly 85% seen once. The data were taken from a study of CD8 T cells in Susac syndrome. The patients serving as multiple sclerosis controls were treatment-naive. They had stable or active relapsing-remitting disease and fulfilled revised McDonald criteria. CDR1 is GTSNPN and CDR2 is SVGIG in the germline V gene (reference sequence). With 2 bases removed from V and 0 bases from J, the gap between germline ends came to 16 bases. The CDR3 runs 17 residues.

This chain uses TRBV30 with TRBJ2-2, with D maybe TRBD2 (5 bases). The sequence came from a human donor with multiple sclerosis. The sample was CD8+ T cells from PBMCs. This CDR3 reads CAWSSYGWTSNTGELFF. As DNA, the CDR3 is TGTGCCTGGAGTTCTTATGGATGGACTTCGAACACCGGGGAGCTGTTTTTT. The complete variable domain, with remaining parts taken from reference TRBV30 and TRBJ2-2, reads SQTIHQWPATLVQPVGSPLSLECTVEGTSNPNLYWYRQAAGRGLQLLFYSVGIGQISSEVPQNLSASRPQDRQFILSSKKLLLSDSGFYLCAWSSYGWTSNTGELFFGEGSRLTVL.